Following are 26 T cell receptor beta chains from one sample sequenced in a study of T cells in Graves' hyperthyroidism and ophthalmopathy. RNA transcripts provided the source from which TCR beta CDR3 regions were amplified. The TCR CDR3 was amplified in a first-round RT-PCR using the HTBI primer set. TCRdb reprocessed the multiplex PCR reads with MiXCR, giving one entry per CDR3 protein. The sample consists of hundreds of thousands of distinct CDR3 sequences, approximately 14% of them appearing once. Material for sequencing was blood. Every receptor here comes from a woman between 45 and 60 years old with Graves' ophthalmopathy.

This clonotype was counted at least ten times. The CDR3 loop reads CATSDLQGGGVNEQFF. In DNA, the CDR3 is TGTGCCACCAGTGATTTGCAAGGTGGGGGAGTAAATGAGCAGTTCTTC. The chain links TRBV24-1 to TRBJ2-1, with D perhaps assigned TRBD1 or TRBD2 (5 bases each). This CDR3 comprises 16 residues. The V and J ends lost 0 bases and 7 bases respectively, with 15 bases between them. Germline V gene data show CDR1 as KGHDR and CDR2 as SFDVKD.

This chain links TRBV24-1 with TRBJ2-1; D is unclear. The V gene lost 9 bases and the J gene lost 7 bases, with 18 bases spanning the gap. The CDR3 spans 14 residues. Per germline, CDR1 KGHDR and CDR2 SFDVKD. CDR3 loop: CATESDADWNEQFF. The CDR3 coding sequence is TGTGCCACCGAATCGGATGCCGACTGGAATGAGCAGTTCTTC.

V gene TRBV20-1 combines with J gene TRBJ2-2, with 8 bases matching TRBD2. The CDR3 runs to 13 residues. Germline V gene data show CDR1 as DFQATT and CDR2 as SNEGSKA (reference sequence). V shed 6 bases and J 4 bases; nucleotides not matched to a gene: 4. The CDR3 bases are TGCAGTGCCTCAAGCGGGAGCACCGGGGAGCTGTTTTTT. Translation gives CSASSGSTGELFF.

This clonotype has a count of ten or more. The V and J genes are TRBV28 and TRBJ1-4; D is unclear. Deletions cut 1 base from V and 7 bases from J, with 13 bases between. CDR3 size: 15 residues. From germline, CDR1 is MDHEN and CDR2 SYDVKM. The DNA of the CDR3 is TGTGCCAGCAGTTTATTAGGGCAGCGTCCTGAAAAACTGTTTTTT. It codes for CASSLLGQRPEKLFF.

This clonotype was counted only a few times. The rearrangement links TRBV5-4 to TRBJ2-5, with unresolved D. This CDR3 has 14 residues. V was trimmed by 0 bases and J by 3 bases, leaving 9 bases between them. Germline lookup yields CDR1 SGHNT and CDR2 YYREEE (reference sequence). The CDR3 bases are TGTGCCAGCAGCTTGGTGGGCAAGGAAGAGACCCAGTACTTC. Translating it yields CASSLVGKEETQYF.

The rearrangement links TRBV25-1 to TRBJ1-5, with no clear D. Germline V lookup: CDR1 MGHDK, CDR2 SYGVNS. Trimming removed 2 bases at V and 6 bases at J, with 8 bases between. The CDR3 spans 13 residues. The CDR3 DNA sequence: TGTGCCAGCAGTGAAGGGGAGAGTCAGCCCCAGCATTTT. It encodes CASSEGESQPQHF.

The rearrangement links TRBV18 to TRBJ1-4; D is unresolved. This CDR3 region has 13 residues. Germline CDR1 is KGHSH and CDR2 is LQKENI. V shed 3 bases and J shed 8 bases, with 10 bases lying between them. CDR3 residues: CASSPSDGEKLFF. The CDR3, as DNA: TGTGCCAGCTCACCTTCCGATGGCGAAAAACTGTTTTTT.

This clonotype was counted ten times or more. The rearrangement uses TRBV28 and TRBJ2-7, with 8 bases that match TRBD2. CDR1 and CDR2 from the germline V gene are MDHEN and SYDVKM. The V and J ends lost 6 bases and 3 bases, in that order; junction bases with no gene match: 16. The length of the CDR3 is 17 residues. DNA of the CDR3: TGTGCCAGCAGGCCCCCTCAGCGGGAGACCATTTACTACGAGCAGTACTTC. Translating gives CASRPPQRETIYYEQYF.

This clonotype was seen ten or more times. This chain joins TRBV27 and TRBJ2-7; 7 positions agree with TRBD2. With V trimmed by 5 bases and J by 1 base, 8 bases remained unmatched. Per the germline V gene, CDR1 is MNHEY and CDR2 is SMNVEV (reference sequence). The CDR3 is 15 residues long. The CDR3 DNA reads TGTGCCAGCAGTCTACTAGCGAGAATATCCTACGAGCAGTACTTC. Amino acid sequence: CASSLLARISYEQYF.

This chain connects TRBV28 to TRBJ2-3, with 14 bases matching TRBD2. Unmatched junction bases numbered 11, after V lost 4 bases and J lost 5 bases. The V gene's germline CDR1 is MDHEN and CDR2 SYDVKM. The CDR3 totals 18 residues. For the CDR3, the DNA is TGTGCCAGCAGTTCATATCCGGGACTAGCGGGAGTGGGAGATACGCAGTATTTT. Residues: CASSSYPGLAGVGDTQYF.

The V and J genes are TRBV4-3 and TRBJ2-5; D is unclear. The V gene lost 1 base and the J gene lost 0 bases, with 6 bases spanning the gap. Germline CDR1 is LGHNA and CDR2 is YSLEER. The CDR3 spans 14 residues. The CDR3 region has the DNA TGCGCCAGCAGCCAAGGACACAACCAAGAGACCCAGTACTTC. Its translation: CASSQGHNQETQYF.

CDR3 region: CASSQETTQGAGANVLTF. The CDR3 DNA follows: TGTGCCAGCAGCCAAGAGACGACACAGGGGGCTGGGGCCAACGTCCTGACTTTC. The J gene is TRBJ2-6, the V gene TRBV14; 8 bases agree with TRBD1. This CDR3 spans 18 amino acids. Germline lookup yields CDR1 SGHDN and CDR2 FVKESK. J was trimmed by 2 bases and V by 0 bases; bases with no gene match: 6. The entire variable domain, with the rest obtained from reference TRBV14 and TRBJ2-6, is as follows: EAGVTQFPSHSVIEKGQTVTLRCDPISGHDNLYWYRRVMGKEIKFLLHFVKESKQDESGMPNNRFLAERTGGTYSTLKVQPAELEDSGVYFCASSQETTQGAGANVLTFGAGSRLTVL.

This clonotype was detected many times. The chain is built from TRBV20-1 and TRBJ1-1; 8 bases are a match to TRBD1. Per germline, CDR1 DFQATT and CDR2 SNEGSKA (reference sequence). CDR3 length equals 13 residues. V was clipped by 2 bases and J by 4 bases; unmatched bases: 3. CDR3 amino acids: CSARQGAPTEAFF. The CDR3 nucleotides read TGCAGTGCTAGACAGGGGGCGCCCACTGAAGCTTTCTTT.

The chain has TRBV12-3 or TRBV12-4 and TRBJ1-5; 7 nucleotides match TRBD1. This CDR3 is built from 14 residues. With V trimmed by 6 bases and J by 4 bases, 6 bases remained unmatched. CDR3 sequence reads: CASRQTGINQPQHF. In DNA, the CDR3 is TGTGCCAGCAGGCAGACAGGGATTAATCAGCCCCAGCATTTT.

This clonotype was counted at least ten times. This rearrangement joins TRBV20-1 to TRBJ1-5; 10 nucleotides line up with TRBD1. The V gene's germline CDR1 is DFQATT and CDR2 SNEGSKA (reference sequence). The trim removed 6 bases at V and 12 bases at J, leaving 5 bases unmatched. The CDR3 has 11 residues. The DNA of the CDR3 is TGCAGTGCGGGACAGGGGTTGCTCCAGCATTTT. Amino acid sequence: CSAGQGLLQHF.

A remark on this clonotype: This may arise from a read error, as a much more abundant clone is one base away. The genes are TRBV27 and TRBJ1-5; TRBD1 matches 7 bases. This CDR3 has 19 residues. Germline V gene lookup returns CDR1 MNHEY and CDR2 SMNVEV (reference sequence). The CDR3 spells CASSPATGTVLHSNQPPHF. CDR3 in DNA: TGTGCCAGCAGCCCCGCTACCGGGACAGTCCTTCATAGCAATCAGCCCCCGCATTTT.

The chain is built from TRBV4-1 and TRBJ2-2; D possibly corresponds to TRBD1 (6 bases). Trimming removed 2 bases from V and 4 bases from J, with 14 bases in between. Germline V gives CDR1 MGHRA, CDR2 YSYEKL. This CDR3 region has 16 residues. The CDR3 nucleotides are TGCGCCAGCAGCCAACTCGGACAGAGAAGCACCGGGGAGCTGTTTTTT. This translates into CASSQLGQRSTGELFF.

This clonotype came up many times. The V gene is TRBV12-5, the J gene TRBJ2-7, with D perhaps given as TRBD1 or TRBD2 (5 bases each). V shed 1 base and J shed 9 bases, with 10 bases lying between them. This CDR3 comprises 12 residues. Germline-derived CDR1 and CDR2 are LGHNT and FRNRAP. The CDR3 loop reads CASGLAGDGQYF. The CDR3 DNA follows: TGTGCTAGTGGTTTGGCCGGGGACGGGCAGTACTTC.

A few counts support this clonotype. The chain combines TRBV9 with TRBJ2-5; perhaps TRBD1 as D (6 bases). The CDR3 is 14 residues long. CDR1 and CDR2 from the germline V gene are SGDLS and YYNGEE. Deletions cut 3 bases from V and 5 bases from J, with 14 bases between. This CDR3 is CASSAVQGRETQYF. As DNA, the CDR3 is TGTGCCAGCAGCGCCGTACAGGGAAGGGAGACCCAGTACTTC.

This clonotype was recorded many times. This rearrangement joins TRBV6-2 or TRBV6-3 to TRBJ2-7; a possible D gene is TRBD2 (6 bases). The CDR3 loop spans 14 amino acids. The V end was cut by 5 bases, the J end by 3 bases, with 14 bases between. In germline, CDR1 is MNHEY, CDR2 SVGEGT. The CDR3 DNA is TGTGCCAGCAGTAATCCGGGACTCCACTACGAGCAGTACTTC. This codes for CASSNPGLHYEQYF.

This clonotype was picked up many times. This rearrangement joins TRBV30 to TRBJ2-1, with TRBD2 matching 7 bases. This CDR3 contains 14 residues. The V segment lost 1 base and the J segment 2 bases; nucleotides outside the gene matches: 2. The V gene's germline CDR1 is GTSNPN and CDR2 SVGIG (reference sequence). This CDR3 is CAWSGLAAYNEQFF. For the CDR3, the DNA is TGTGCCTGGAGTGGTCTAGCGGCCTACAATGAGCAGTTCTTC. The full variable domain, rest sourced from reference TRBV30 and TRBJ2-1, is SQTIHQWPATLVQPVGSPLSLECTVEGTSNPNLYWYRQAAGRGLQLLFYSVGIGQISSEVPQNLSASRPQDRQFILSSKKLLLSDSGFYLCAWSGLAAYNEQFFGPGTRLTVL.

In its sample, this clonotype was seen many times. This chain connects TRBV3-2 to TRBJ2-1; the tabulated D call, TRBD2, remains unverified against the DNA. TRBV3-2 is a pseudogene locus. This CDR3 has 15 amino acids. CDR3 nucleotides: TGTGCCAGCAGCCAAGCTAGCGGGACTTACAATGAGCAGTTCTTC. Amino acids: CASSQASGTYNEQFF.

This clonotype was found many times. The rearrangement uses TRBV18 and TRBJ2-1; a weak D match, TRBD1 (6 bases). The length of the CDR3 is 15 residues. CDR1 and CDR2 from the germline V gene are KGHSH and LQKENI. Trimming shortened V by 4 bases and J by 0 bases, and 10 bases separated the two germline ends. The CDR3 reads CASSQEGDSYNEQFF. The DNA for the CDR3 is TGTGCCAGCTCACAAGAGGGGGACTCCTACAATGAGCAGTTCTTC.

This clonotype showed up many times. CDR3 DNA sequence: TGTGCCAGCAGTTTAATTCGGAGGGCCAGGGGCAATGAGCAGTTCTTC. Its translation is CASSLIRRARGNEQFF. This chain uses TRBV28 with TRBJ2-1; D is possibly TRBD1 or TRBD2 (6 bases each). The CDR3 covers 16 residues. The V end lost 2 bases, the J end lost 6 bases, and 17 bases lay between the germline ends. CDR1 and CDR2 from the germline V gene are MDHEN and SYDVKM.

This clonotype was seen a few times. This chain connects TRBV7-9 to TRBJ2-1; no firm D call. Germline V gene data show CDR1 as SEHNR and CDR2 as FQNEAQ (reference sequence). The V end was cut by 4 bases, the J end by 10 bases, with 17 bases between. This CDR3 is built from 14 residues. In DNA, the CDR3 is TGTGCCAGCAGCTCGCCCATTCTAGACATAGAGCAGTTCTTC. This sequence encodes CASSSPILDIEQFF.

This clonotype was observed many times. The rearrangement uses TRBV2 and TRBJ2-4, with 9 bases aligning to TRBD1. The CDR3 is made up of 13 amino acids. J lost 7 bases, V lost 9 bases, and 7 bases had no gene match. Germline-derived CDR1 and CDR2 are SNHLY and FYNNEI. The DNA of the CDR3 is TGTGCCAGTTTCCGGGACAGGGTGAACATTCAGTACTTC. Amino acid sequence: CASFRDRVNIQYF.